The T cell receptor beta chain under discussion was sequenced for a study of patients and donors after allogeneic stem cell transplantation. Via MiXCR, TCRdb re-called the RT-PCR reads, giving one row per CDR3 protein. The table has 900,000 to 1,000,000 distinct CDR3 sequences, about a sixth seen once. Trimming at V came to 2 bases and at J to 4 bases, leaving 8 bases not matched to a gene. The CDR3 loop spans 15 amino acids. Germline V gives CDR1 GTSNPN, CDR2 SVGIG (reference sequence). A few counts support this clonotype. The chain has TRBV30 and TRBJ2-1; 7 bases agree with TRBD1. Input material: blood, either unsorted or a sorted T cell fraction (not recorded which). This sequence was found in a human donor who was either an allogeneic HSCT recipient or a stem cell or donor lymphocyte infusion donor (not recorded which). It is not recorded whose cells these are; they may come from a transplant donor. CDR3 sequence: CAWSLGTAPYNEQFF. CDR3 nucleotide sequence: TGTGCCTGGAGTCTCGGGACAGCCCCTTACAATGAGCAGTTCTTC.